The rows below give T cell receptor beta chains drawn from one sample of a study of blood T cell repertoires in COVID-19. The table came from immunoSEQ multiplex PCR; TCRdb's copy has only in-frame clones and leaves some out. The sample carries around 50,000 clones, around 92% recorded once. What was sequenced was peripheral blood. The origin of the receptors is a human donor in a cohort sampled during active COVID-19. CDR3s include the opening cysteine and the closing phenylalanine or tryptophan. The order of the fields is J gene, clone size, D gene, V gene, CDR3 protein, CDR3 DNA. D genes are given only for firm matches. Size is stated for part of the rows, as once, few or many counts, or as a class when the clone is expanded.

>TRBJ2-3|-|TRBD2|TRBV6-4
CASSDSSTSGRPRTDTQYF
TGTGCCAGCAGTGACTCGAGCACTAGCGGGAGGCCTAGAACAGATACGCAGTATTTT
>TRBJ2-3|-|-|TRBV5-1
CASTPPRSGAGTDTQYF
TGCGCCAGCACCCCACCGCGCTCAGGGGCTGGCACAGATACGCAGTATTTT
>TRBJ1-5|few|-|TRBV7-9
CASSLAGENVERHF
TGTGCCAGCAGCTTAGCAGGGGAAAACGTGGAACGGCATTTT
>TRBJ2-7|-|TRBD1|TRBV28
CASSLGGQGAVEQYF
TGTGCCAGCAGTTTGGGGGGACAGGGGGCAGTCGAGCAGTACTTC
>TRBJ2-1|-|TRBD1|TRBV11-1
CASSLVGQGDGEQFF
TGTGCCAGCAGCTTAGTGGGACAGGGCGATGGGGAGCAGTTCTTC
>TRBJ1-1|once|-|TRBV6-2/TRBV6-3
CASSPWIGAHTEAFF
TGTGCCAGCAGCCCTTGGATAGGAGCTCACACTGAAGCTTTCTTT
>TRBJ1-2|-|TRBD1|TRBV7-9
CASSSRTGGNYGYTF
TGTGCCAGCAGCTCACGGACAGGGGGTAACTATGGCTACACCTTC
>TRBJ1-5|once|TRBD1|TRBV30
CAWSPETGKGNQPQHF
TGTGCCTGGAGTCCCGAGACAGGGAAGGGCAATCAGCCCCAGCATTTT
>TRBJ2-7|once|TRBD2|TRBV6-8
CASSTGTSGGESYEQYF
TGTGCCAGCAGTACAGGGACTAGCGGGGGTGAATCCTACGAGCAGTACTTC
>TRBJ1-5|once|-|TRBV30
CAWSVYRSNQPQHF
TGTGCCTGGAGTGTATACAGATCCAATCAGCCCCAGCATTTT
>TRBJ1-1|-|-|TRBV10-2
CASSGRTDFSPEAFF
TGCGCCAGCAGTGGAAGGACAGACTTTTCTCCTGAAGCCTTCTTT
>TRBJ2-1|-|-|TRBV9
CASSVEDWISYNEQFF
TGTGCCAGCAGCGTAGAAGACTGGATCTCCTACAATGAGCAGTTCTTC
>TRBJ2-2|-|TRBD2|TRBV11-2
CASSKGTSEGGELFF
TGTGCCAGCAGCAAAGGGACTAGCGAGGGGGGGGAGCTGTTTTTT
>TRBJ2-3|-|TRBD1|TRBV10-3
CAISEGGTGPDTQYF
TGTGCCATCAGTGAGGGGGGGACAGGGCCAGATACGCAGTATTTT
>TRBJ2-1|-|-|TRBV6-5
CASSQFGLNNNEQFF
TGTGCCAGCAGTCAGTTTGGGCTAAACAACAATGAGCAGTTCTTC
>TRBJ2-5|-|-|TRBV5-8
CASSLEFVRQETQYF
TGTGCCAGCAGCTTGGAGTTCGTCAGGCAAGAGACCCAGTACTTC
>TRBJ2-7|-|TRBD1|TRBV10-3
CAISTSGTDYEQYF
TGTGCCATCAGTACCTCCGGGACAGACTACGAGCAGTACTTC
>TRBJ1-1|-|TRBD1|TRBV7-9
CASSGIGQAGPASTEAFF
TGTGCCAGCAGCGGAATAGGACAGGCCGGACCAGCGAGCACTGAAGCTTTCTTT
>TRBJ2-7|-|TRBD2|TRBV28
CASRPTAGAYEQYF
TGTGCCAGCAGGCCAACGGCGGGAGCCTACGAGCAGTACTTC
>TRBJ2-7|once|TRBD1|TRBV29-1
CSVRTGGFYEQYF
TGCAGCGTCCGGACAGGGGGTTTCTACGAGCAGTACTTC
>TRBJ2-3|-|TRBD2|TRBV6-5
CASSGGPDTQYF
TGTGCCAGTAGCGGGGGGCCAGATACGCAGTATTTT
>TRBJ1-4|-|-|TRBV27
CASSYRDNDNEKLFF
TGTGCCAGCAGTTACCGGGACAACGATAATGAAAAACTGTTTTTT
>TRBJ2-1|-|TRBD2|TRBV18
CASSPIAGDNEQFF
TGTGCCAGCTCACCCATAGCGGGAGACAATGAGCAGTTCTTC
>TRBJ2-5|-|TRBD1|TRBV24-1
CATTGQGPSETQYF
TGTGCCACCACTGGACAGGGCCCTTCGGAGACCCAGTACTTC
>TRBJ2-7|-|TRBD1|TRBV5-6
CASSRRQGRRDEQYF
TGTGCCAGCAGCCGACGACAGGGTCGCAGGGACGAGCAGTACTTC
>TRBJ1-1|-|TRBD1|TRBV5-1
CASSSRQGAANTEAFF
TGCGCCAGCAGCTCCAGACAGGGGGCTGCGAACACTGAAGCTTTCTTT
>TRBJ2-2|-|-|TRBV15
CATSRDVLGELFF
TGTGCCACCAGCAGAGATGTCCTAGGGGAGCTGTTTTTT